The T cell receptor beta chain under discussion was sequenced for a study of early T cells in non-severe SARS-CoV-2 infection. TCRdb ran MiXCR on the 5' RACE reads and lists one entry per CDR3 protein. The sample consists of around 76,000 distinct CDR3 sequences, 9% to 15% of them appearing once. This clonotype appeared a few times. From germline, CDR1 is SEHNR and CDR2 FQNEAQ (reference sequence). The CDR3 runs to 13 residues. With 1 base removed from V and 8 bases from J, the gap between germline ends came to 9 bases. This receptor was identified in an adult who was a healthcare worker with PCR-confirmed SARS-CoV-2 infection or an uninfected control (not recorded which). Sequences were obtained from whole blood. V is TRBV7-9 and J is TRBJ2-1; either TRBD1 or TRBD2 may fit D (5 bases each). CDR3 residues: CASSLGGWDEQFF. CDR3 DNA: TGTGCCAGCAGCTTAGGGGGGTGGGATGAGCAGTTCTTC.